This T cell receptor beta chain was sequenced during a study of blood T cell repertoires in COVID-19. Study context: Sample material is recorded as cDNA or gDNA derived from T cells, B-cell-depleted T cells, or PBMCs.

TCRdb keeps only in-frame clones here, not all; method: immunoSEQ multiplex PCR. Among under 35,000 clones listed, approximately 91% were seen once. Germline V lookup: CDR1 SEHNR, CDR2 FQNEAQ (reference sequence). The germline V and J ends were trimmed by 5 bases and 3 bases, with 10 bases remaining between them. This CDR3 region has 14 residues. The TCR comes from a human donor with active COVID-19. The donor label of this sample is uncertain. The gene calls are TRBV7-9 and TRBJ2-2; tentative D call: TRBD2 (5 bases). The source material was peripheral blood. CDR3 bases: TGTGCCAGCAGCCGGGATGCCGACACCGGGGAGCTGTTTTTT. This codes for CASSRDADTGELFF.